The 26 T cell receptor beta chains below were found in one sample sequenced in a study of blood T cells in healthy people across ages. It was with a sample-barcoded 5' primer and a J-beta primer mix that a second PCR of roughly 7 to 12 cycles was run. TCRdb re-analysed the 5' RACE reads in MiXCR, keeping a single row per CDR3 protein. The profile covers 730,000 or so distinct CDR3 sequences, with 43% appearing a single time and roughly 19% taken by the ten largest. Material: blood. The receptors originated from a woman aged 55 to 70 in good health.

In its sample, this clonotype was seen a few times. The V and J genes are TRBV20-1 and TRBJ1-6, with no clear D. The CDR3 runs to 13 residues. Per the germline V gene, CDR1 is DFQATT and CDR2 is SNEGSKA (reference sequence). V was shortened by 0 bases and J by 8 bases, with 8 bases between the two germline ends. The CDR3 is CSARDGTDSPLHF. As DNA, the CDR3 is TGCAGTGCTAGAGATGGTACGGATTCACCCCTCCACTTT.

V and J are TRBV14 and TRBJ1-1, with no clear D. CDR3 size: 14 residues. The germline V gene has CDR1 SGHDN and CDR2 FVKESK. Trimming stripped 4 bases from V and 2 bases from J, with 11 bases between. CDR3 coding DNA: TGTGCCAGCAGCCCCGGTTCTGTTAACACTGAAGCTTTCTTT. Its translation is CASSPGSVNTEAFF.

V gene TRBV7-2 combines with J gene TRBJ1-1; 8 nucleotides match TRBD1. V shed 2 bases, J shed 3 bases, and the junction held 2 bases outside the gene matches. The CDR3 is 14 amino acids. Germline V gene sequence: CDR1 SGHTA, CDR2 FQGNSA. The CDR3 nucleotides read TGTGCCAGCAGCTTAACAGGGGGGTACACTGAAGCTTTCTTT. Amino acids: CASSLTGGYTEAFF.

The chain joins TRBV5-1 to TRBJ2-5, with 8 bases matching TRBD1. With the DNA end fitting TRBJ2-7 better, the J assignment may be wrong. Germline V lookup: CDR1 SGHRS, CDR2 YFSETQ. CDR3 length: 12 amino acids. The CDR3 bases are TGCGCCAGCAGCTGGACAGGGCACGAGCAGTACTTC. The encoded protein is CASSWTGHEQYF.

This clonotype was counted between two and nine times. The chain carries TRBV7-9 and TRBJ1-2, with unresolved D. This CDR3 has 17 amino acids. Germline CDR1 SEHNR, CDR2 FQNEAQ (reference sequence). V was shortened by 5 bases and J by 5 bases, with 24 bases between the two germline ends. CDR3 sequence reads: CASSAKGVEGIQYGYTF. The CDR3 nucleotides are TGTGCCAGCAGCGCAAAGGGCGTGGAGGGCATACAGTATGGCTACACCTTC.

The CDR3 bases are TGCAGCGTCGGGACAGGGCGCGGGGGTGAGCAGTTCTTC. Translated, it gives CSVGTGRGGEQFF. The chain uses TRBV29-1 and TRBJ2-1, with TRBD1 matching 9 bases. The CDR3 consists of 13 residues. CDR1 is SQVTM, CDR2 ANQGSEA, per germline. J gave up 9 bases and V 6 bases, and 9 bases lay outside the gene matches.

On this clonotype itself: A much larger clone differs by one base, so this may be a read error. The chain couples TRBV2 to TRBJ2-4; TRBD2 agrees at 7 bases. The length of the CDR3 is 17 residues. Per the germline V gene, CDR1 is SNHLY and CDR2 is FYNNEI. The J segment lost 4 bases and the V segment lost 8 bases, leaving 17 bases of the junction unmatched. This CDR3 reads CASDLGTNAIHKNIQYF. For the CDR3, the DNA is TGTGCCAGCGATTTAGGGACTAACGCCATACATAAAAACATTCAGTACTTC.

This clonotype has more than one count but fewer than ten. The V call is TRBV29-1, the J call TRBJ2-3; 7 nucleotides line up with TRBD2. Germline trimming cut 5 bases from V and 1 base from J; bases unmatched to any gene: 12. In germline, CDR1 is SQVTM, CDR2 ANQGSEA. The CDR3 runs to 16 residues. The CDR3 here is CSVSRSGTTRTDTQYF. CDR3 coding DNA: TGCAGCGTTTCCCGAAGCGGGACCACCCGCACAGATACGCAGTATTTT.

For this clonotype: A much more abundant neighbour one base away suggests this may be a read error. V usage is TRBV24-1 and J usage is TRBJ2-6; the D is unclear. CDR3 length equals 16 residues. The germline gives CDR1 KGHDR, CDR2 SFDVKD. The CDR3 DNA is TGTGCCACCAGTGAACCGGACGGCTCTGGGGTCAACGTCCTGACTTTC. This codes for CATSEPDGSGVNVLTF.

A word on this clonotype: One end of the junction is discordant with germline, which a read error may explain. V usage is TRBV7-2 and J usage is TRBJ2-2, with D unclear. CDR1 and CDR2 (germline): SGHTA, FQGNSA. The CDR3 spans 15 residues. CDR3 residues: CANSQDLLNTGELFF. CDR3 sequence (DNA): TGTGCCAACAGCCAGGACCTTTTGAACACCGGGGAGCTGTTTTTT.

The rearrangement links TRBV9 to TRBJ2-3; weak D call: TRBD2 (5 bases). The CDR3 covers 17 residues. Germline assignment: CDR1 SGDLS and CDR2 YYNGEE. V was cut by 0 bases and J by 2 bases, with 16 bases left in between. CDR3 region: CASSVGVMADSTDTQYF. The CDR3 DNA reads TGTGCCAGCAGCGTAGGGGTGATGGCGGACTCCACAGATACGCAGTATTTT.

This clonotype was seen only once. The genes are TRBV15 and TRBJ1-5; D is perhaps TRBD1 (5 bases). CDR3 length: 13 amino acids. Trimming left V 4 bases short and J 7 bases short, with 11 bases between. Germline loops: CDR1 LNHNV, CDR2 YYDKDF (reference sequence). CDR3 DNA sequence: TGTGCCACCAGCACAGGGTTAGGGCAGCCCCAGCATTTT. Its protein is CATSTGLGQPQHF.

In nucleotides, the CDR3 is TGCGCCAGCAGCTTGGGACCCACAGGGGGCGCGAACTATGGCTACACCTTC. This encodes CASSLGPTGGANYGYTF. This chain joins TRBV5-1 and TRBJ1-2; 9 bases are shared with TRBD1. The CDR3 runs 17 residues. Germline V lookup: CDR1 SGHRS, CDR2 YFSETQ. With 0 bases clipped from V and 2 bases from J, the junction kept 8 bases outside the gene matches.

This clonotype was seen ten or more times. The rearrangement uses TRBV7-9 and TRBJ2-7, with unresolved D. Deletions cut 2 bases from V and 6 bases from J, with 8 bases between. CDR1 SEHNR and CDR2 FQNEAQ come from the germline V gene (reference sequence). This CDR3 comprises 12 residues. CDR3: CASSLRVCEQYF. The DNA of the CDR3 is TGTGCCAGCAGCTTAAGGGTCTGCGAGCAGTACTTC.

The V gene is TRBV18, the J gene TRBJ2-7; 11 nucleotides align to TRBD1. Germline CDR1 reads KGHSH; CDR2 reads LQKENI. V trimming: 3 bases; J trimming: 3 bases; junction bases outside the gene matches: 4. The CDR3 covers 15 residues. CDR3 bases: TGTGCCAGCTCACCCGGACAGGGGGCCTACTACGAGCAGTACTTC. Its protein is CASSPGQGAYYEQYF.

Only a few counts were recorded for this clonotype. The chain is built from TRBV27 and TRBJ2-7, with 7 bases fitting TRBD1. Judging by the DNA end, TRBJ2-5 fits better; the J call may be wrong. Germline CDR1 and CDR2: MNHEY and SMNVEV (reference sequence). CDR3 length equals 15 residues. CDR3 protein: CASSLYRDRQETQYF. The DNA of the CDR3 is TGTGCCAGCAGTTTATATCGGGACAGACAAGAGACCCAGTACTTC.

This clonotype has a count of ten or more. This chain connects TRBV27 to TRBJ2-1, with D tentatively TRBD1 (5 bases). CDR3 length equals 12 residues. Per germline, CDR1 MNHEY and CDR2 SMNVEV (reference sequence). Trimming took off 4 bases at V and 7 bases at J, with 8 bases between the two ends. CDR3 sequence: CASSWGGNEQFF. The CDR3 region has the DNA TGTGCCAGCAGTTGGGGCGGTAATGAGCAGTTCTTC.

The chain couples TRBV4-3 to TRBJ2-5; 10 bases are a match to TRBD1. Germline lookup yields CDR1 LGHNA and CDR2 YSLEER. Trimming removed 4 bases from V and 11 bases from J; junction bases left unmatched: 13. CDR3 size: 15 residues. For the CDR3, the DNA is TGCGCCAGCAGCCGGACAGGGGGGTACTACAATGAGCAGTACTTC. Encoded protein: CASSRTGGYYNEQYF.

This clonotype has ten or more counts. This chain connects TRBV6-5 to TRBJ2-7; D perhaps matches TRBD1 (6 bases). CDR1 and CDR2 from the germline V gene are MNHEY and SVGAGI. V lost 6 bases to trimming and J lost 0 bases, with 12 bases between them. The length of the CDR3 is 14 residues. The CDR3 nucleotides read TGTGCCAGCAGCCCGGACAGAAGCTCCTACGAGCAGTACTTC. Translating it yields CASSPDRSSYEQYF.

The chain is built from TRBV15 and TRBJ2-3, with 11 bases lining up with TRBD2. Germline loops: CDR1 LNHNV, CDR2 YYDKDF (reference sequence). Trimming took 6 bases from V and 6 from J; bases not matched to a gene: 11. The length of the CDR3 is 16 residues. The CDR3 region is CATSTGGSGGADTQYF. The CDR3 nucleotides are TGTGCCACCAGTACGGGTGGTAGCGGGGGGGCTGATACGCAGTATTTT.

This clonotype was seen at least ten times. This chain links TRBV28 with TRBJ2-7, with D possibly being TRBD1 (6 bases). Germline V CDR1 and CDR2: MDHEN, SYDVKM. Deletions cut 2 bases from V and 7 bases from J, with 15 bases between. There are 14 residues in the CDR3. CDR3 sequence (DNA): TGTGCCAGCAGTTTAAGGTGGGGGCTGGGGGAGCAGTACTTC. It yields the protein CASSLRWGLGEQYF.

The V gene is TRBV10-3, the J gene TRBJ2-1; TRBD2 might be the D (6 bases). The CDR3 totals 13 residues. In germline, CDR1 is ENHRY, CDR2 SYGVKD. Trimming took 4 bases from V and 7 from J, leaving 11 bases between them. As DNA, the CDR3 is TGTGCCATCAGTGCCCCGGCGGGGAATGAGCAGTTCTTC. Amino acids: CAISAPAGNEQFF.

CDR3 sequence: CASSEWGRGYTF. In DNA form, the CDR3 reads TGCGCCAGCAGTGAATGGGGACGTGGCTACACCTTC. The gene calls are TRBV10-2 and TRBJ1-2, with D possibly being TRBD1 (5 bases). Germline V gene data show CDR1 as WSHSY and CDR2 as SAAADI. CDR3 length: 12 amino acids. V lost 3 bases and J 7 bases, leaving 9 bases between the germline ends.

The chain carries TRBV20-1 and TRBJ1-1; weak D call: TRBD1 (5 bases). CDR3 length: 13 residues. The germline gives CDR1 DFQATT, CDR2 SNEGSKA (reference sequence). Deletions cut 0 bases from V and 5 bases from J, with 10 bases between. In nucleotides, the CDR3 is TGCAGTGCTAGAGAAGGGACCGGGACTGAAGCTTTCTTT. Amino acids: CSAREGTGTEAFF.

V gene TRBV28 combines with J gene TRBJ2-2, with 10 bases lining up with TRBD1. The CDR3 consists of 16 residues. Germline V CDR1 and CDR2: MDHEN, SYDVKM. V shed 5 bases, J shed 6 bases, and the junction held 9 bases outside the gene matches. This CDR3 is CASSLGGQGSSGELFF. In DNA form, the CDR3 reads TGTGCCAGCAGTCTTGGGGGACAGGGGTCATCCGGGGAGCTGTTTTTT.

Here the CDR3 DNA reads TGTGCCGTGTTGGACAGGGCCACAGATACGCAGTATTTT. It is translated as CAVLDRATDTQYF. The chain combines TRBV15 with TRBJ2-3, with 8 bases fitting TRBD1. Unmatched junction bases numbered 6, after V lost 11 bases and J lost 2 bases. Germline values: CDR1 LNHNV, CDR2 YYDKDF (reference sequence). The CDR3 is 13 amino acids.